These 5 T cell receptor beta chains came from one sample sequenced in a study of cytomegalovirus exposure and HLA in healthy donors. Both 60 Vbeta primers and 13 Jbeta primers went into the PCR. Clones were sequenced by immunoSEQ multiplex PCR, and TCRdb holds only the in-frame ones, with some missing. The sample consists of approximately 88,000 clones, roughly 79% of them appearing once. The sequencing input was PBMCs. Receptor source: a young man in good health and CMV-seropositive.

In its sample, this clone was seen once. This chain links TRBV2 with TRBJ1-1; D ambiguous. CDR1 and CDR2 (germline): SNHLY, FYNNEI. V was clipped by 2 bases and J by 9 bases, with 7 bases between them. This CDR3 region has 11 residues. CDR3: CASSEWSQAFF. In DNA form, the CDR3 reads TGTGCCAGCAGTGAATGGAGTCAAGCTTTCTTT.

This chain connects TRBV2 to TRBJ2-5; perhaps TRBD1 as D (5 bases). Trimming left V 4 bases short and J 0 bases short, with 15 bases between. Germline V gene sequence: CDR1 SNHLY, CDR2 FYNNEI. This CDR3 region has 16 residues. The CDR3: CASSVPLKGYQETQYF. In DNA form, the CDR3 reads TGTGCCAGCAGTGTCCCTCTCAAGGGGTACCAAGAGACCCAGTACTTC. Variable domain in full (rest from reference TRBV2 and TRBJ2-5): EPEVTQTPSHQVTQMGQEVILRCVPISNHLYFYWYRQILGQKVEFLVSFYNNEISEKSEIFDDQFSVERPDGSNFTLKIRSTKLEDSAMYFCASSVPLKGYQETQYFGPGTRLLVL.

This chain links TRBV5-1 with TRBJ2-7, with 10 positions matching TRBD2. The J segment lost 5 bases and the V segment lost 1 base, leaving 6 bases of the junction unmatched. CDR1 is SGHRS, CDR2 YFSETQ, per germline. The CDR3 loop spans 15 amino acids. CDR3 sequence: CASSLRASGSHEQYF. CDR3 coding DNA: TGCGCCAGCAGCTTGCGGGCTAGCGGGAGCCACGAGCAGTACTTC.

The V and J genes are TRBV7-2 and TRBJ2-1; 7 bases are a match to TRBD2. This CDR3 comprises 14 residues. Germline CDR1 is SGHTA and CDR2 is FQGNSA. J lost 8 bases, V lost 4 bases, and 8 bases had no gene match. CDR3 bases: TGTGCCAGCAGCTACGGCTGGGGAGGGGATGAGCAGTTCTTC. Protein product: CASSYGWGGDEQFF.

The rearrangement joins TRBV7-2 to TRBJ2-7; 12 bases match TRBD2. The CDR3 is made up of 17 amino acids. Germline V gives CDR1 SGHTA, CDR2 FQGNSA. Unmatched junction bases numbered 12, after V lost 7 bases and J lost 2 bases. CDR3 amino acids: CASILSSRLAGAYEQYF. The CDR3 DNA reads as TGTGCCAGCATCCTCTCGAGCCGACTAGCGGGAGCCTACGAGCAGTACTTC.